A selection of T cell receptor beta chains follows, all from one sample in a study of T cells in Graves' hyperthyroidism and ophthalmopathy. In TCRdb, the multiplex PCR reads were re-called with MiXCR into one record per CDR3 protein. In the table there are roughly 580,000 distinct CDR3 sequences, about 15% of which are singletons. The sequenced sample consisted of blood. The receptors were sampled from a woman in her thirties with Graves' hyperthyroidism that later progressed to Graves' ophthalmopathy. Both conserved end residues are part of each CDR3. D genes are given only for firm matches. A row's size may be missing; if present it is once, few, many or a size class.

J: TRBJ1-3
D: .
size: .
length: 13
V: TRBV7-9
DNA: TGTGCCAGCAGCACTTCGACTGGAAACACCATATATTTT
CDR3: CASSTSTGNTIYF

J: TRBJ1-1
D: .
size: many
length: 15
V: TRBV6-1
DNA: TGTGCCAGCAGTGATACACAGAACTTGAACACTGAAGCTTTCTTT
CDR3: CASSDTQNLNTEAFF

J: TRBJ2-7
D: TRBD2
size: many
length: 17
V: TRBV7-9
DNA: TGTGCCAGCAGCTTAGGAGCGGGAGGGCCCATATCCTACGAGCAGTACTTC
CDR3: CASSLGAGGPISYEQYF

J: TRBJ2-2
D: .
size: many
length: 13
V: TRBV3-1
DNA: TGTGCCAGCAGCCAGCCAGTCACCGGGGAGCTGTTTTTT
CDR3: CASSQPVTGELFF

J: TRBJ1-2
D: .
size: .
length: 15
V: TRBV19
DNA: TGTGCCAGCCTTTCATCGGGGACTCTTACCATTGGCTACACCTTC
CDR3: CASLSSGTLTIGYTF

J: TRBJ2-1
D: TRBD2
size: .
length: 14
V: TRBV6-2/TRBV6-3
DNA: TGTGCCAGTTTAGCGGGAGGTCGGCAATATGAGCAGTTCTTC
CDR3: CASLAGGRQYEQFF

J: TRBJ2-1
D: .
size: few
length: 13
V: TRBV29-1
DNA: TGCAGCGTCCACCGGGTAACCTACAATGAGCAGTTCTTC
CDR3: CSVHRVTYNEQFF

J: TRBJ2-1
D: .
size: few
length: 14
V: TRBV6-1
DNA: TGTGCCAGCAGTGAAGGGTACTTCAGCCGAGAGCAGTTCTTC
CDR3: CASSEGYFSREQFF

J: TRBJ2-7
D: TRBD2
size: many
length: 18
V: TRBV28
DNA: TGTGCCAGCAGTTTGGGGATAGCGGGAGGGCCAGGCTCCTACGAGCAGTACTTC
CDR3: CASSLGIAGGPGSYEQYF

J: TRBJ2-3
D: .
size: many
length: 11
V: TRBV30
DNA: TGTGCCTGGAGTCCGACAGATACGCAGTATTTT
CDR3: CAWSPTDTQYF

J: TRBJ1-5
D: .
size: few
length: 18
V: TRBV7-9
DNA: TGTGCCAGCAGCTTAGGGGGGGGAGGAGGGGCCTCCGAGTCGCCCCAGCATTTT
CDR3: CASSLGGGGGASESPQHF

J: TRBJ1-2
D: .
size: many
length: 14
V: TRBV2
DNA: TGTGCCAGCAGTGGCATGGGGGGCTTCTATGGCTACACCTTC
CDR3: CASSGMGGFYGYTF

J: TRBJ2-5
D: .
size: many
length: 16
V: TRBV7-9
DNA: TGTGCCAGCAGCTTAGGGCCAGGGCCAGAGCGGACGTCCCAGTACTTC
CDR3: CASSLGPGPERTSQYF

J: TRBJ2-3
D: TRBD2
size: many
length: 19
V: TRBV5-1
DNA: TGCGCCAGCAGCTACCCCGGCCTAGCGGGTCCTTCCCCTCCAGATACGCAGTATTTT
CDR3: CASSYPGLAGPSPPDTQYF

J: TRBJ2-7
D: .
size: many
length: 11
V: TRBV7-9
DNA: TGTGCCAGCAGCTCCCAATACGAGCAGTACTTC
CDR3: CASSSQYEQYF

J: TRBJ2-7
D: .
size: many
length: 14
V: TRBV14
DNA: TGTGCCAGCAGCCAAGAGGGACTCTCCTACGAGCAGTACTTC
CDR3: CASSQEGLSYEQYF

J: TRBJ1-6
D: .
size: .
length: 14
V: TRBV2
DNA: TGTGCCAGCAGTGAAGGGACGATCTTCTCACCCCTCCACTTT
CDR3: CASSEGTIFSPLHF

J: TRBJ2-2
D: TRBD1
size: many
length: 16
V: TRBV19
DNA: TGTGCCAGTAGTTTTACAGGGGGGCCGAACACCGGGGAGCTGTTTTTT
CDR3: CASSFTGGPNTGELFF

J: TRBJ2-1
D: .
size: many
length: 19
V: TRBV11-2
DNA: TGTGCCAGCAGATCCCCCGGAAGGGGTAAAGTCGGCAGGCCAAATGAGCAGTTCTTC
CDR3: CASRSPGRGKVGRPNEQFF

J: TRBJ2-5
D: TRBD2
size: .
length: 19
V: TRBV11-2
DNA: TGTGCCAGCAGCTCGATAACAGGGACTAGCGGGGGAATGTGGGAGACCCAGTACTTC
CDR3: CASSSITGTSGGMWETQYF

J: TRBJ2-3
D: .
size: many
length: 15
V: TRBV27
DNA: TGTGCCAGCACCCCGGAGTTACATCGCACAGATACGCAGTATTTT
CDR3: CASTPELHRTDTQYF

J: TRBJ1-5
D: TRBD1
size: .
length: 12
V: TRBV28
DNA: TGTGCCAGCAGACGGGACAGGCAGCCCCAGCATTTT
CDR3: CASRRDRQPQHF

J: TRBJ2-1
D: .
size: many
length: 15
V: TRBV5-8
DNA: TGTGCCAGCAGCCCCGACGGAAGCTTGTACAATGAGCAGTTCTTC
CDR3: CASSPDGSLYNEQFF

J: TRBJ2-3
D: .
size: many
length: 15
V: TRBV27
DNA: TGTGCCAGCAGTTTTATCGCGGAGGGTGCGGATACGCAGTATTTT
CDR3: CASSFIAEGADTQYF

J: TRBJ1-1
D: .
size: many
length: 15
V: TRBV11-2
DNA: TGTGCCAGCAGCTTAGATATTTGGGGGTTCACTGAAGCTTTCTTT
CDR3: CASSLDIWGFTEAFF

J: TRBJ2-4
D: .
size: .
length: 14
V: TRBV6-2/TRBV6-3
DNA: TGTGCCAGCAGCAACGACAGGGCCAAAAACATTCAGTACTTC
CDR3: CASSNDRAKNIQYF

J: TRBJ2-7
D: .
size: many
length: 14
V: TRBV6-2/TRBV6-3
DNA: TGTGCCAGCAGTTATAACACAGACTCCTACGAGCAGTACTTC
CDR3: CASSYNTDSYEQYF

J: TRBJ2-5
D: .
size: many
length: 12
V: TRBV19
DNA: TGTGCCAGTAGTAGCGGGGTTGAGACCCAGTACTTC
CDR3: CASSSGVETQYF

J: TRBJ2-7
D: .
size: many
length: 12
V: TRBV24-1
DNA: TGTGCCACCAGCCTAACGGGGGGCCAGCAGTACTTC
CDR3: CATSLTGGQQYF

J: TRBJ2-7
D: TRBD2
size: many
length: 16
V: TRBV7-9
DNA: TGTGCCAGCAGCTGGGGGAGCGGGATGATAACCTACGAGCAGTACTTC
CDR3: CASSWGSGMITYEQYF

J: TRBJ2-7
D: .
size: many
length: 15
V: TRBV15
DNA: TGTGCCACCAGCAGTCCACGAGGAAATCGTCACGAGCAGTACTTC
CDR3: CATSSPRGNRHEQYF

J: TRBJ2-5
D: .
size: many
length: 13
V: TRBV7-9
DNA: TGTGCCAGCAGCTTAGCGCTGGGCGAGACCCAGTACTTC
CDR3: CASSLALGETQYF

J: TRBJ1-1
D: .
size: many
length: 14
V: TRBV5-1
DNA: TGCGCCAGCAGCTTCGGAGAGGGGAACACTGAAGCTTTCTTT
CDR3: CASSFGEGNTEAFF

J: TRBJ2-2
D: .
size: .
length: 17
V: TRBV7-9
DNA: TGTGCCAGCAGCTCGTTTTCGGGGCCCGGGAACACCGGGGAGCTGTTTTTT
CDR3: CASSSFSGPGNTGELFF

J: TRBJ2-6
D: .
size: .
length: 16
V: TRBV2
DNA: TGTGCCAGCAGGCCGACAGGATTCTCTGGGGCCAACGTCCTGACTTTC
CDR3: CASRPTGFSGANVLTF

J: TRBJ2-2
D: TRBD2
size: few
length: 14
V: TRBV30
DNA: TGTGCCTGGACGGTTTCTAGCGGGACCGGGGAGCTGTTTTTT
CDR3: CAWTVSSGTGELFF

J: TRBJ2-7
D: .
size: many
length: 15
V: TRBV27
DNA: TGTGCCAGCAGTTTATACCCCACAGGGTATTATGAGCAGTACTTC
CDR3: CASSLYPTGYYEQYF

J: TRBJ2-5
D: .
size: many
length: 12
V: TRBV29-1
DNA: TGCAGCGTTGAGGCTGGGGAAGAGACCCAGTACTTC
CDR3: CSVEAGEETQYF

J: TRBJ1-4
D: TRBD1
size: .
length: 12
V: TRBV30
DNA: TGTGCCTGGAAGGCAGGGGGAGAAAAACTGTTTTTT
CDR3: CAWKAGGEKLFF

J: TRBJ1-5
D: .
size: .
length: 17
V: TRBV15
DNA: TGTGCCACCACCAGTGATTCCGGAGGACAGATCAATCAGCCCCAGCATTTT
CDR3: CATTSDSGGQINQPQHF

J: TRBJ1-2
D: .
size: many
length: 15
V: TRBV14
DNA: TGTGCCAGCAGCCTCCTCATAACAGGAGACGATGGCTACACCTTC
CDR3: CASSLLITGDDGYTF

J: TRBJ2-7
D: .
size: many
length: 12
V: TRBV11-2
DNA: TGTGCCAGCACCACGAGTGGCTACGAGCAGTACTTC
CDR3: CASTTSGYEQYF

J: TRBJ2-2
D: TRBD2
size: few
length: 19
V: TRBV10-3
DNA: TGTGCCATCAGTGACGTAGTAGCGGGAGGAAAACGGAACACCGGGGAGCTGTTTTTT
CDR3: CAISDVVAGGKRNTGELFF

J: TRBJ2-3
D: TRBD1
size: few
length: 14
V: TRBV19
DNA: TGTGCCAGTAGTCCGGGACAGACCACAGATACGCAGTATTTT
CDR3: CASSPGQTTDTQYF

J: TRBJ1-3
D: .
size: few
length: 16
V: TRBV10-3
DNA: TGTGCCATCAGTGATGTCGGCAGGGCCTCTGGAAACACCATATATTTT
CDR3: CAISDVGRASGNTIYF

J: TRBJ2-1
D: TRBD2
size: few
length: 16
V: TRBV9
DNA: TGTGCCAGCAGCCTCGGGACTAGCGCCTCCTACAATGAGCAGTTCTTC
CDR3: CASSLGTSASYNEQFF

J: TRBJ2-7
D: TRBD2
size: many
length: 14
V: TRBV12-3/TRBV12-4
DNA: TGTGCCAGCTCACGGATTAGCGGGTTCTACGAGCAGTACTTC
CDR3: CASSRISGFYEQYF

J: TRBJ2-4
D: .
size: .
length: 14
V: TRBV28
DNA: TGTGCCAGTTTAGAGGATCTTACCAAAGACATTCAGTACTTC
CDR3: CASLEDLTKDIQYF